Following are 29 T cell receptor beta chains from one sample sequenced in a study of T cells in Graves' hyperthyroidism and ophthalmopathy. Authors of the study amplified TCR beta CDR3 regions from RNA transcripts. The HTBI primer set served for first-round RT-PCR of the TCR CDR3. TCRdb used MiXCR to reprocess the multiplex PCR reads, holding one entry per CDR3 protein. The top ten clones hold 7.5% to 8.5% of a sample with approximately 500,000 distinct CDR3 sequences, roughly 50% of them seen once. The sample taken for sequencing was peripheral blood or thyroid tissue (not recorded which). The receptors were gathered from a woman between 18 and 29 years old with Graves' hyperthyroidism.

This clonotype was counted ten times or more. The chain uses TRBV7-9 and TRBJ1-2, with 8 bases identical to TRBD1. V lost 6 bases to trimming and J lost 6 bases; unmatched junction nucleotides: 3. The CDR3 has 12 residues. Germline loops: CDR1 SEHNR, CDR2 FQNEAQ (reference sequence). The CDR3 loop is CASSQDRDGYTF. For the CDR3, the DNA is TGTGCCAGCAGTCAGGACAGGGATGGCTACACCTTC.

This clonotype has a count of ten or more. This chain links TRBV10-3 with TRBJ1-5; 7 nucleotides align to TRBD1. There are 15 residues in the CDR3. The V and J ends lost 3 bases and 0 bases, in that order; junction bases with no gene match: 2. The germline gives CDR1 ENHRY, CDR2 SYGVKD. The CDR3 loop reads CAISETGDSNQPQHF. In nucleotides, the CDR3 is TGTGCCATCAGTGAAACAGGGGATAGCAATCAGCCCCAGCATTTT.

This clonotype appeared many times. The chain uses TRBV6-4 and TRBJ2-2; D is unresolved. CDR1 is MRHNA and CDR2 is SNTAGT in the germline V gene. The CDR3 has 12 residues. V was cut by 2 bases and J by 8 bases, with 6 bases left in between. In DNA form, the CDR3 reads TGTGCCAGCAGTGACGGGATGGGGGAGCTGTTTTTT. It translates to CASSDGMGELFF.

The chain carries TRBV5-1 and TRBJ1-2; D is unresolved. Between the trimmed V and J ends, which lost 4 bases and 4 bases, there was a span of 11 bases. Germline V CDR1 and CDR2: SGHRS, YFSETQ. The CDR3 loop spans 13 amino acids. CDR3 in amino acids: CASSALKGYGYTF. The DNA for the CDR3 is TGCGCCAGCAGCGCACTGAAGGGCTATGGCTACACCTTC.

The chain joins TRBV4-1 to TRBJ2-5; weak D call: TRBD1 (5 bases). With 0 bases removed from V and 5 bases from J, the gap between germline ends came to 10 bases. Germline CDR1 reads MGHRA; CDR2 reads YSYEKL. The CDR3 totals 14 residues. The CDR3 spells CASSQEPGMETQYF. In DNA, the CDR3 is TGCGCCAGCAGCCAAGAACCAGGGATGGAGACCCAGTACTTC.

The chain links TRBV2 to TRBJ2-5, with 11 bases lining up with TRBD2. V dropped 6 bases and J dropped 5; count of bases not matched to a gene: 11. The CDR3 contains 16 residues. Germline CDR1 and CDR2: SNHLY and FYNNEI. The CDR3 DNA reads as TGTGCCAGCAGCCCCGGACTAGCGGGCCAATACGAGACCCAGTACTTC. It translates to CASSPGLAGQYETQYF.

This chain links TRBV29-1 with TRBJ2-7, with D perhaps TRBD1 (7 bases). Deletions cut 4 bases from V and 1 base from J, with 11 bases between. Per the germline V gene, CDR1 is SQVTM and CDR2 is ANQGSEA. This CDR3 has 13 residues. CDR3 sequence: CSVAGGKSYEQYF. DNA of the CDR3: TGCAGCGTTGCAGGGGGGAAGTCCTACGAGCAGTACTTC.

The rearrangement uses TRBV14 and TRBJ2-5; the D is unclear. Trimming took off 0 bases at V and 5 bases at J, with 10 bases between the two ends. The germline gives CDR1 SGHDN, CDR2 FVKESK. The CDR3 has 14 amino acids. The CDR3 reads CASSQDRVMETQYF. CDR3 nucleotides: TGTGCCAGCAGCCAAGATAGAGTAATGGAGACCCAGTACTTC.

This clonotype was counted many times. The CDR3 does not close with the conserved phenylalanine or tryptophan, likely indicating a read error. Because the CDR3's place on the DNA is in doubt, the DNA is left out and the CDR3 is given as listed by TCRdb. The chain employs TRBV3-1 and TRBJ1-1. With termini counted, the CDR3 has 12 amino acids. The V gene's germline CDR1 is LGHDT and CDR2 YNNKEL (reference sequence). The CDR3: CASSQDGEGSMM.

This clonotype showed up many times. This sequence joins TRBV4-1 and TRBJ2-1; maybe TRBD2 (7 bases). Germline CDR1 MGHRA, CDR2 YSYEKL. The V and J ends lost 7 bases and 7 bases respectively, with 17 bases between them. CDR3 size: 14 residues. CDR3 sequence: CASNPGGEVNEQFF. In DNA, the CDR3 is TGCGCCAGCAATCCGGGGGGCGAGGTGAATGAGCAGTTCTTC.

This rearrangement joins TRBV7-2 to TRBJ2-5; D is tentatively TRBD1 or TRBD2 (7 bases each). Germline lookup yields CDR1 SGHTA and CDR2 FQGNSA. V shed 5 bases and J shed 4 bases, with 17 bases lying between them. The CDR3 is 15 residues long. This chain's CDR3 is CASSLQGGSSETQYF. CDR3 DNA sequence: TGTGCCAGCAGCCTCCAGGGGGGGAGCTCAGAGACCCAGTACTTC. Looking up the rest from reference TRBV7-2 and TRBJ2-5 gives the full variable domain: GAGVSQSPSNKVTEKGKDVELRCDPISGHTALYWYRQSLGQGLEFLIYFQGNSAPDKSGLPSDRFSAERTGGSVSTLTIQRTQQEDSAVYLCASSLQGGSSETQYFGPGTRLLVL.

This clonotype was detected ten times or more. The genes are TRBV20-1 and TRBJ1-6; no reliable D call. Trimming shortened V by 3 bases and J by 4 bases, and 7 bases separated the two germline ends. The CDR3 consists of 13 residues. Germline CDR1 reads DFQATT; CDR2 reads SNEGSKA (reference sequence). The CDR3 DNA is TGCAGTGCTAGTTTGGGGTATAATTCACCCCTCCACTTT. Translated, it gives CSASLGYNSPLHF.

This chain uses TRBV24-1 with TRBJ2-7; D gene ambiguous. The germline V gene has CDR1 KGHDR and CDR2 SFDVKD. Trimming left V 5 bases short and J 6 bases short, with 16 bases between. The CDR3 is 14 residues long. The CDR3 DNA reads TGTGCCACCAGTGCCTCGCGACAAGCCAGCGAGCAGTACTTC. It yields the protein CATSASRQASEQYF.

In its sample, this clonotype was seen a few times. The chain carries TRBV6-2 or TRBV6-3 and TRBJ2-5; the match to TRBD2 covers 10 bases. The trim removed 0 bases at V and 4 bases at J, leaving 5 bases unmatched. The CDR3 length is 16 residues. Germline V gives CDR1 MNHEY, CDR2 SVGEGT. The CDR3 bases are TGTGCCAGCAGTTACTCGATAGCGGGAGGCCGAGAGACCCAGTACTTC. Amino acids: CASSYSIAGGRETQYF.

In its sample, this clonotype was seen many times. Written as DNA, the CDR3 is TGTGCCAGCAGCCGCCCGGACAGTGCCTATGGCTACACCTTC. This encodes CASSRPDSAYGYTF. The J gene is TRBJ1-2, the V gene TRBV3-1, with a tentative D call TRBD1 (6 bases). Per germline, CDR1 LGHDT and CDR2 YNNKEL (reference sequence). V gave up 4 bases and J gave up 4 bases, with 13 bases separating them. The CDR3 runs 14 residues.

The chain uses TRBV19 and TRBJ2-5; the match to TRBD1 covers 9 bases. Trimming cost V 9 bases and J 5 bases; bases outside gene matches: 25. This CDR3 contains 19 residues. Looked up from germline, CDR1 is LNHDA and CDR2 is SQIVND (reference sequence). The CDR3 is CASRPTGQGRWGNGETQYF. The CDR3 nucleotides are TGTGCCAGCCGCCCTACGGGACAGGGCAGGTGGGGGAACGGGGAGACCCAGTACTTC.

The table lists this clonotype with many counts. V is TRBV12-3 or TRBV12-4 and J is TRBJ2-2; TRBD1 agrees at 11 bases. The length of the CDR3 is 17 residues. V lost 6 bases, J lost 0 bases, and 6 bases stayed unmatched. The CDR3, as DNA: TGTGCCAGCAGGCGGGACAGGGGGGTCGCGAACACCGGGGAGCTGTTTTTT. Its protein is CASRRDRGVANTGELFF.

This clonotype was seen ten or more times. The J gene is TRBJ1-6, the V gene TRBV4-3, with D possibly TRBD1 on 6 matching bases. In germline, CDR1 is LGHNA, CDR2 YSLEER. The CDR3 runs 14 residues. V lost 2 bases and J 7 bases, leaving 9 bases between the germline ends. In nucleotides, the CDR3 is TGCGCCAGCAGCCAATCCACAGGGAATTCACCCCTCCACTTT. This codes for CASSQSTGNSPLHF.

This clonotype was observed at least ten times. The rearrangement links TRBV19 to TRBJ1-2; D is possibly TRBD1 (6 bases). Per the germline V gene, CDR1 is LNHDA and CDR2 is SQIVND (reference sequence). The V end lost 5 bases, the J end lost 0 bases, and 16 bases lay between the germline ends. The CDR3 is 16 amino acids. The CDR3 is CASSSSWNRANYGYTF. CDR3 sequence (DNA): TGTGCCAGTAGTTCGAGTTGGAACAGGGCTAACTATGGCTACACCTTC.

This clonotype was found many times. This chain links TRBV25-1 with TRBJ2-7; no clear D. Trimming pared 6 bases from V and 1 base from J, leaving 16 bases between. This CDR3 comprises 15 residues. Germline V CDR1 and CDR2: MGHDK, SYGVNS. CDR3: CASRVVKTESYEQYF. In DNA, the CDR3 is TGTGCCAGCAGGGTGGTTAAAACAGAATCCTACGAGCAGTACTTC.

This clonotype was seen just once. With a much larger clone just one base away, this may be a read error. V usage is TRBV7-9 and J usage is TRBJ1-4; 8 bases line up with TRBD1. The germline V gene encodes CDR1 SEHNR and CDR2 FQNEAQ (reference sequence). The length of the CDR3 is 15 residues. In DNA form, the CDR3 reads TGTGCCAGCAGCCTTGGACAGGGAACTAGTGAAAAACTGTTTTTT. It is translated as CASSLGQGTSEKLFF.

The rearrangement uses TRBV19 and TRBJ2-5; a possible D gene is TRBD2 (6 bases). V was shortened by 5 bases and J by 2 bases, with 18 bases between the two germline ends. Germline loops: CDR1 LNHDA, CDR2 SQIVND (reference sequence). The CDR3 sequence is 16 residues long. The CDR3: CASSPSTSWGQETQYF. CDR3 coding DNA: TGTGCCAGTAGTCCCTCGACTAGTTGGGGACAAGAGACCCAGTACTTC. Combining the CDR3 with reference TRBV19 and TRBJ2-5 gives the whole variable domain DGGITQSPKYLFRKEGQNVTLSCEQNLNHDAMYWYRQDPGQGLRLIYYSQIVNDFQKGDIAEGYSVSREKKESFPLTVTSAQKNPTAFYLCASSPSTSWGQETQYFGPGTRLLVL.

This clonotype has ten or more counts. This chain joins TRBV29-1 and TRBJ2-3; weak D call: TRBD2 (5 bases). Germline CDR1 is SQVTM and CDR2 is ANQGSEA. V was cut by 4 bases and J by 1 base, with 15 bases left in between. The CDR3 is made up of 15 amino acids. CDR3 sequence (DNA): TGCAGCGTTGCGTGGAGTCGGGGAGGCACAGATACGCAGTATTTT. Translation: CSVAWSRGGTDTQYF.

The chain uses TRBV5-1 and TRBJ1-1; D unclear. The CDR3 loop spans 13 amino acids. Trimming removed 6 bases at V and 10 bases at J, with 19 bases between. CDR1 SGHRS and CDR2 YFSETQ come from the germline V gene. DNA of the CDR3: TGCGCCAGCATGGGCTCTGGATCGGTGGGAGCTTTCTTT. The encoded protein is CASMGSGSVGAFF.

The V and J genes are TRBV10-3 and TRBJ2-7; 7 bases align to TRBD2. Germline CDR1 reads ENHRY; CDR2 reads SYGVKD. Losses at the gene ends were 9 bases for V and 0 bases for J; bases not matched to a gene: 11. The CDR3 contains 15 residues. CDR3 sequence: CAIRTSVQSSYEQYF. CDR3 nucleotide sequence: TGTGCCATACGAACTAGCGTCCAGAGCTCCTACGAGCAGTACTTC.

This clonotype was observed at least ten times. The J gene is TRBJ2-7, the V gene TRBV10-3, with 11 bases identical to TRBD1. The germline CDR1 and CDR2 sequences are ENHRY and SYGVKD. CDR3 length equals 13 residues. The CDR3 DNA reads as TGTGTCATGAGACCGGACAGGGGGCAGGGGCAGTACTTC. Translation gives CVMRPDRGQGQYF.

The sample holds many counts of this clonotype. The CDR3 region has the DNA TGCAGCGTTGAAGATCGCAGCGCAACTGGAAACACCATATATTTT. As protein: CSVEDRSATGNTIYF. V is TRBV29-1 and J is TRBJ1-3; no definite D call. The germline CDR1 and CDR2 sequences are SQVTM and ANQGSEA. CDR3 length equals 15 residues. Trimming left V 0 bases short and J 2 bases short, with 11 bases between.

The chain carries TRBV15 and TRBJ2-7; the match to TRBD1 covers 8 bases. Germline lookup yields CDR1 LNHNV and CDR2 YYDKDF (reference sequence). V was pared by 3 bases and J by 7 bases, with 5 bases of the junction left unmatched. The CDR3 runs to 13 residues. The CDR3 protein is CATSSRQGSEQYF. The CDR3 DNA sequence: TGTGCCACCAGCAGTAGACAGGGGAGTGAGCAGTACTTC.

This chain uses TRBV2 with TRBJ2-2; no definite D call. The CDR3 runs 8 residues. V lost 3 bases to trimming and J lost 16 bases, with 3 bases between them. Germline CDR1 reads SNHLY; CDR2 reads FYNNEI. Here the CDR3 DNA reads TGTGCCAGCAGTGAGTCGTTTTTT. This sequence encodes CASSESFF.